This T cell receptor (beta chain) stems from a study of radiotherapy plus CTLA-4 blockade in lung cancer. V lost 5 bases, J lost 5 bases, and 15 bases stayed unmatched. The CDR3 is made up of 16 amino acids. Germline-derived CDR1 and CDR2 are SGHRS and YFSETQ. Clones were sequenced by immunoSEQ multiplex PCR, and TCRdb holds only the in-frame ones, with some missing. This table holds roughly 59,000 clones, around 68% found once. Here the sequenced sample was peripheral blood, taken from a patient treated with radiotherapy plus ipilimumab. This receptor was identified in a human donor with non-small cell lung cancer whose response to radiotherapy plus ipilimumab could not be evaluated. V and J are TRBV5-1 and TRBJ1-1; 7 bases align to TRBD1. The CDR3 coding sequence is TGCGCCAGCAGTTATGGGTTTACAGGGGTGGGTACTGAAGCTTTCTTT. This gives the protein CASSYGFTGVGTEAFF.